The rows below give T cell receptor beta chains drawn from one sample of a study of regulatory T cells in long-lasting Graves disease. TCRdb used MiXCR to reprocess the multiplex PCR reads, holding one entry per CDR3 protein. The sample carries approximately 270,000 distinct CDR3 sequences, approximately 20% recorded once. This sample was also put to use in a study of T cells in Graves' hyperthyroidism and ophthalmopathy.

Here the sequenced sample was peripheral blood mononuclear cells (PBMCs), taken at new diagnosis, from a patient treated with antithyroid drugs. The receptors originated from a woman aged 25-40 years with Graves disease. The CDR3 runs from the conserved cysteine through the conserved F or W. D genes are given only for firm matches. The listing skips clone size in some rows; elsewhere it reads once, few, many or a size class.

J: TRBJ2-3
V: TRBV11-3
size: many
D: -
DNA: TGTGCCAGCAGCTCCCGGGAAAACACAGATACGCAGTATTTT
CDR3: CASSSRENTDTQYF

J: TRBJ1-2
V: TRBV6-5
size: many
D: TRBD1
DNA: TGTGCCAGCAGTTTCCCGGGGACAGCAACTTTCACCTTC
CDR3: CASSFPGTATFTF

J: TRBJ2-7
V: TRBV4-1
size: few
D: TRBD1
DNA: TGCGCCAGCAGCCATCCCGGGACAGGGCACTACGAGCAGTACTTC
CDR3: CASSHPGTGHYEQYF

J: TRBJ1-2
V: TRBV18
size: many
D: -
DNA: TGTGCCAGCTCACCCGGGGGGGGCTACACCTTC
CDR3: CASSPGGGYTF

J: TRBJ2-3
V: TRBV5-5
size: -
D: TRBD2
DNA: TGTGCCAGCAGCTTGAAGACTAGCGGGGGGGTGATATTAGATACGCAGTATTTT
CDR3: CASSLKTSGGVILDTQYF

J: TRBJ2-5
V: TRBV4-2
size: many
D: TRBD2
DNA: TGTGCCAGCAGCCAAGAGGCTACCGGGGGGTTCGAGACCCAGTACTTC
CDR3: CASSQEATGGFETQYF

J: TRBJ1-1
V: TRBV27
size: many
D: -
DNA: TGTGCCAGCCGCAACGAAGCTGAGACTGAAGCTTTCTTT
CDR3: CASRNEAETEAFF

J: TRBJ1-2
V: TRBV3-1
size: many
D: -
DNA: TGTGCCAGCAGCTTTGACGTCGGGGTTGGTAACTATGGCTACACCTTC
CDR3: CASSFDVGVGNYGYTF

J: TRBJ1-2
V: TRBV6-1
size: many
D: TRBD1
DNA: TGTGCCAGCAGCTCTGGGACAGTACAATACTATGGCTACACCTTC
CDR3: CASSSGTVQYYGYTF

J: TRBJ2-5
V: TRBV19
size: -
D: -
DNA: TGTGCCAGTAGTATATTCGGCCAGAACCAAGAGACCCAGTACTTC
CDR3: CASSIFGQNQETQYF

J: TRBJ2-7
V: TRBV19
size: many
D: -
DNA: TGTGCCAGTAGTATACGCGTAGGCTACGAGCAGTACTTC
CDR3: CASSIRVGYEQYF

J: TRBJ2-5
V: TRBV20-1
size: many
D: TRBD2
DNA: TGCAGTGCTAGAGATTTCAGGACTAGCGGGGGGCGGGAGACCCAGTACTTC
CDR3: CSARDFRTSGGRETQYF

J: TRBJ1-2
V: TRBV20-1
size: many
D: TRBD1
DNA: TGCAGTGCAACCGGGACAGGGGAATCAAACTATGGCTACACCTTC
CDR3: CSATGTGESNYGYTF

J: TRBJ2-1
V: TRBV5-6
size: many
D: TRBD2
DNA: TGTGCCAGCAGCTCCGACCTCTACTCGCGGGAGGCCGGTGAGCAGTTCTTC
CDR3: CASSSDLYSREAGEQFF

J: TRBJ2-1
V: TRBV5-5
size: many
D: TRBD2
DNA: TGTGCCAGCAGCTTGGGACCAGCGGGGTACAATGAGCAGTTCTTC
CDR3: CASSLGPAGYNEQFF

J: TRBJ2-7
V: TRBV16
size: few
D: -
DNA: TGTGCCAGCAGCCAATCCCTTCTACAGTTGGAAATCTACGAGCAGTACTTC
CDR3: CASSQSLLQLEIYEQYF

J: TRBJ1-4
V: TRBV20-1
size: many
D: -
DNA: TGCAGTGCTAGTGCGGGGACTAATGAAAAACTGTTTTTT
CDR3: CSASAGTNEKLFF

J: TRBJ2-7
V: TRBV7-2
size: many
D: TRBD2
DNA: TGTGCCAGCAGCTTTTCTAGCGGCTCCTACGAGCAGTACTTC
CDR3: CASSFSSGSYEQYF

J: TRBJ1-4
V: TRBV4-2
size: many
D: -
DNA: TGTGCCAGCAGCCGAGGACACGGAGTATATGAAAAACTGTTTTTT
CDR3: CASSRGHGVYEKLFF

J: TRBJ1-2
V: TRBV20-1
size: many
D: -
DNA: TGCAGTGCTAGTGGAGGGGTCGGTGGCTACACCTTC
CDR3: CSASGGVGGYTF

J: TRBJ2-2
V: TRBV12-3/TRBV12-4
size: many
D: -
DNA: TGTGCCAGCAGTTTTCGGGGTAGCACCGGGGAGCTGTTTTTT
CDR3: CASSFRGSTGELFF

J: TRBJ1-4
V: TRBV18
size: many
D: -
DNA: TGTGCCAGCTCACTAGGCCGGGCCTCTAATGAAAAACTGTTTTTT
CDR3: CASSLGRASNEKLFF

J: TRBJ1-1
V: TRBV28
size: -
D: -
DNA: TGTGCCAGCAGTGCGGGACGGAAGAACACTGAAGCTTTCTTT
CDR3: CASSAGRKNTEAFF

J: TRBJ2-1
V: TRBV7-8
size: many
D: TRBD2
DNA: TGTGCCAGCAGCTTAGACCTAGCGGAGTACAATGAGCAGTTCTTC
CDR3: CASSLDLAEYNEQFF

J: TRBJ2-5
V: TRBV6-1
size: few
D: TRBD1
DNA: TGTGCCAGCAAAACCCAAGACAGGGGCCCAATAGAGACCCAGTACTTC
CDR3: CASKTQDRGPIETQYF

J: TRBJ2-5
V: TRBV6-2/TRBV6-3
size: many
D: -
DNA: TGTGCCAGCAGTTACTCGGGGACGGGACTCCCAAATACCCAGTACTTC
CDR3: CASSYSGTGLPNTQYF

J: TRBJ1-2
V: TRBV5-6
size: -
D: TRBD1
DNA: TGTGCCAGCTCGGACAGGGAGGGCTATGGCTACACCTTC
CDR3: CASSDREGYGYTF

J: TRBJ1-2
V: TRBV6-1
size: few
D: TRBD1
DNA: TGTGCCAGCAGTGAAGACAGGGGTCGGGTCCGGGGCTGCACCTTC
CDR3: CASSEDRGRVRGCTF

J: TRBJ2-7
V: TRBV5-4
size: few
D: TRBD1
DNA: TGTGCCAGCAGCCGGGACAGGGGGGAGGCCGAGCAGTACTTC
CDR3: CASSRDRGEAEQYF

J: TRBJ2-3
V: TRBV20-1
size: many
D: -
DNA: TGCAGTGCTTACAGGGAAGAAGATACGCAGTATTTT
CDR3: CSAYREEDTQYF

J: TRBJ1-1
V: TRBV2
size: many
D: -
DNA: TGTGCCAGCAGTAAGGACAGTAACACTGAAGCTTTCTTT
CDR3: CASSKDSNTEAFF

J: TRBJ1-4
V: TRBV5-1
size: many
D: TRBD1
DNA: TGCGCCAGCAACCCAACCGGGACAGTGAATGAAAAACTGTTTTTT
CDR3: CASNPTGTVNEKLFF

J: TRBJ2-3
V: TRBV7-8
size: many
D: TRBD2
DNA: TGTGCCAGCAGCTACCCGCGGACTAGTCAGGCAGATACGCAGTATTTT
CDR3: CASSYPRTSQADTQYF

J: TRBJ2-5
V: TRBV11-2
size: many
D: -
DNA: TGTGCCAGCAGCTTAGGAGGGGTCCAAGAGACCCAGTACTTC
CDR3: CASSLGGVQETQYF

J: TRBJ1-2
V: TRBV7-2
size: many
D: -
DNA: TGTGCCAGCAGCCTACCGGGGGGGAGGTATCACGGCTACACCTTC
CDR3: CASSLPGGRYHGYTF

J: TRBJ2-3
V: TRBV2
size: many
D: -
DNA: TGTGCCAGCAGTGAAGCAGGGATGGACACAGATACGCAGTATTTT
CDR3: CASSEAGMDTDTQYF

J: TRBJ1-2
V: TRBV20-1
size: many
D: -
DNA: TGCAGTGCTAGAGGCGCTGGGTTTGAGGGAGGCTACACCTTC
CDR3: CSARGAGFEGGYTF

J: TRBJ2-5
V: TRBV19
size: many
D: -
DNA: TGTGCCAGTAGTATGGAGGGATCAGAGACCCAGTACTTC
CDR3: CASSMEGSETQYF

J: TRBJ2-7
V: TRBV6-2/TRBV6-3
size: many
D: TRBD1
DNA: TGTGCCAGCAGTTACGACAGGGGAATTACTACCTACGAGCAGTACTTC
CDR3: CASSYDRGITTYEQYF

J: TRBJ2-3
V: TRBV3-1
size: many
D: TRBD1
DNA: TGTGCCAGCGTCCCGGGACAGAGCACAGATACGCAGTATTTT
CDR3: CASVPGQSTDTQYF

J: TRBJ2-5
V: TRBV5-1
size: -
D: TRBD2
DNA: TGCGCCAGCAGCCAAAGCGGGGGTGGGGAGACCCAGTACTTC
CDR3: CASSQSGGGETQYF